The rows below give T cell receptor beta chains drawn from one sample of a study of post-analysis software for immune sequencing data. TCRdb used MiXCR to reprocess the PCR reads, holding one entry per CDR3 protein. Of about 400,000 distinct CDR3 sequences in the sample, roughly 35% were seen once. The sequencing sample was made of blood. These receptor sequences come from a girl aged 10 to 17 with multiple sclerosis. Each CDR3 is given with its conserved first and last residue. Fields, in order: V gene, D gene, clone size, J gene, CDR3 protein, CDR3 DNA. A D gene is named only where the DNA matches it firmly. Clone size is not always given. Where it is, it says once, few, many or a class for expanded clones.

>TRBV2|-|few|TRBJ2-7
CASITWDANYEQYF
TGTGCCAGCATTACCTGGGACGCCAACTACGAGCAGTACTTC
>TRBV12-5|TRBD1|-|TRBJ2-5
CASGFRDRGFEETQYF
TGTGCTAGTGGTTTCCGGGACAGGGGGTTTGAAGAGACCCAGTACTTC
>TRBV5-1|-|once|TRBJ1-1
CASSSAGDRTEAFF
TGCGCCAGCAGCTCCGCCGGGGACCGAACTGAAGCTTTCTTT
>TRBV7-2|-|-|TRBJ2-3
CASTTLGEGGRSYF
TGTGCCAGCACCACCCTGGGGGAGGGGGGTCGCTCGTATTTT
>TRBV28|TRBD1|-|TRBJ1-6
CASSPGGYNSPLHF
TGTGCCAGCAGCCCAGGGGGCTATAATTCACCCCTCCACTTT
>TRBV28|TRBD1|-|TRBJ2-4
CASSPGTVGKEQYF
TGTGCCAGCAGCCCCGGGACAGTTGGTAAGGAGCAGTACTTC
>TRBV27|-|many|TRBJ2-5
CASRGHLEQYF
TGTGCCAGCAGGGGACACCTAGAGCAGTACTTC
>TRBV4-3|-|-|TRBJ2-6
CASSLFHSGANVLTF
TGCGCCAGCAGCCTCTTCCACTCTGGGGCCAACGTCCTGACTTTC
>TRBV12-3/TRBV12-4|-|-|TRBJ2-2
CASRRDANTGELFF
TGTGCCAGCAGAAGGGACGCGAACACCGGGGAGCTGTTTTTT
>TRBV6-2/TRBV6-3|-|few|TRBJ2-7
CASRQPGLNSYEQYF
TGTGCCAGCAGACAACCGGGACTGAACTCCTACGAGCAGTACTTC
>TRBV6-2/TRBV6-3|-|-|TRBJ1-2
CASSYSNRDLGSGYTF
TGTGCCAGCAGTTACTCCAACAGGGACCTCGGGAGTGGCTACACCTTC
>TRBV4-1|-|-|TRBJ2-7
CASSQVMGLYEQYF
TGCGCCAGCAGCCAAGTGATGGGCCTCTACGAGCAGTACTTC
>TRBV6-2/TRBV6-3|-|-|TRBJ1-4
CASSPQGFNEKLFF
TGTGCCAGCAGCCCTCAGGGGTTTAATGAAAAACTGTTTTTT
>TRBV7-9|TRBD1|few|TRBJ1-2
CASSFDRGVSGYTF
TGTGCCAGCAGCTTCGACAGGGGCGTCAGTGGCTACACCTTC
>TRBV9|-|few|TRBJ1-2
CASSPLGGASNYGYTF
TGTGCCAGCAGCCCCCTAGGAGGGGCTTCTAACTATGGCTACACCTTC
>TRBV11-1|-|once|TRBJ1-2
CASSFEQGPYGYTF
TGTGCCAGCAGCTTCGAGCAGGGCCCCTATGGCTACACCTTC
>TRBV12-3/TRBV12-4|-|-|TRBJ2-1
CASSFHRREVQFF
TGTGCCAGCAGTTTCCACCGCAGGGAGGTACAGTTCTTC
>TRBV10-3|TRBD1|few|TRBJ2-1
CAISVSGTGAYNEQFF
TGTGCCATCAGTGTATCTGGGACAGGGGCCTACAATGAGCAGTTCTTC
>TRBV7-9|-|-|TRBJ1-6
CASSPPGGVYNSPLHF
TGTGCCAGCAGCCCCCCCGGGGGCGTCTATAATTCACCCCTCCACTTT
>TRBV7-9|-|-|TRBJ1-1
CASSLRTRNTEAFF
TGTGCCAGCAGCTTACGGACCAGGAACACTGAAGCTTTCTTT
>TRBV5-1|-|-|TRBJ2-6
CASSLGSSVVGGANVLTF
TGCGCCAGCAGCTTGGGTAGCTCCGTCGTGGGTGGGGCCAACGTCCTGACTTTC
>TRBV5-6|TRBD1|once|TRBJ1-1
CASSLAARGVTEAFF
TGTGCCAGCAGCTTGGCCGCCAGGGGGGTCACTGAAGCTTTCTTT
>TRBV25-1|TRBD1|-|TRBJ2-7
CASSESGTGAYEQYF
TGTGCCAGCAGCGAATCCGGGACAGGGGCCTACGAGCAGTACTTC
>TRBV30|-|-|TRBJ1-1
CAWAITGAAEAFF
TGTGCCTGGGCCATTACGGGGGCGGCTGAAGCTTTCTTT
>TRBV6-2/TRBV6-3|-|many|TRBJ2-5
CASSYPGQPWETQYF
TGTGCCAGCAGTTACCCGGGACAACCATGGGAGACCCAGTACTTC
>TRBV7-2|TRBD1|few|TRBJ2-1
CASSRTGANNEQFF
TGTGCCAGCAGCCGGACAGGGGCCAACAATGAGCAGTTCTTC
>TRBV11-2|-|-|TRBJ1-5
CASSLSYLGEGQPQHF
TGTGCCAGCAGCTTAAGTTACCTCGGGGAAGGCCAGCCCCAGCATTTT
>TRBV20-1|TRBD2|once|TRBJ2-3
CSASGLGGPDTQYF
TGCAGTGCTAGCGGACTAGGCGGACCGGATACGCAGTATTTT
>TRBV11-2|TRBD1|few|TRBJ2-5
CASSFEAPGTAETGETQYF
TGTGCCAGCAGCTTTGAGGCACCCGGGACAGCTGAAACGGGGGAGACCCAGTACTTC
>TRBV9|-|-|TRBJ2-7
CASSVGNEQYF
TGTGCCAGCAGCGTTGGAAACGAGCAGTACTTC
>TRBV4-3|-|-|TRBJ1-4
CASSQDPVLSASNEKLFF
TGCGCCAGCAGCCAAGACCCGGTGCTATCGGCCTCTAATGAAAAACTGTTTTTT
>TRBV20-1|-|-|TRBJ2-2
CSLPRRKGDTGELFF
TGCAGTCTCCCCCGACGTAAGGGTGACACCGGGGAGCTGTTTTTT
>TRBV25-1|-|-|TRBJ1-5
CASSESNGYQPQHF
TGTGCCAGCAGTGAAAGCAATGGCTATCAGCCCCAGCATTTT
>TRBV6-4|TRBD2|-|TRBJ2-1
CASSDSTSGGSYNEQFF
TGTGCCAGCAGTGACTCGACTAGCGGGGGCTCCTACAATGAGCAGTTCTTC
>TRBV12-3/TRBV12-4|-|-|TRBJ1-1
CASRSGGNTEAFF
TGTGCCAGCCGTAGTGGGGGAAACACTGAAGCTTTCTTT
>TRBV29-1|TRBD2|few|TRBJ2-5
CSVENSYLAAGETQYF
TGCAGCGTTGAGAATAGTTACCTAGCGGCAGGGGAGACCCAGTACTTC
>TRBV6-6|-|once|TRBJ2-3
CASSPTGGPMGADTQYF
TGTGCCAGCAGTCCTACGGGCGGGCCCATGGGGGCAGATACGCAGTATTTT
>TRBV7-3|-|-|TRBJ2-3
CASSLTGGTDTRYF
TGTGCCAGCAGCTTAACCGGGGGCACAGATACGCGGTATTTT
>TRBV6-1|-|few|TRBJ1-5
CASSFTWFNNQPQHF
TGTGCCAGCAGTTTCACTTGGTTTAACAATCAGCCCCAGCATTTT
>TRBV7-6|-|-|TRBJ1-2
CASRTGTEYGYTF
TGTGCCAGCAGAACCGGGACCGAGTATGGCTACACCTTC
>TRBV4-1|TRBD1|few|TRBJ1-2
CASSQEDRGYYGYTF
TGCGCCAGCAGCCAGGAGGACAGGGGTTACTATGGCTACACCTTC
>TRBV2|TRBD2|-|TRBJ2-3
CASQSGLAGGFTDTQYF
TGTGCCAGCCAGAGCGGGCTAGCGGGGGGATTCACAGATACGCAGTATTTT
>TRBV5-6|-|-|TRBJ2-7
CASSLQFQGIYYEQYF
TGTGCCAGCAGCCTCCAGTTCCAGGGAATATACTACGAGCAGTACTTC
>TRBV20-1|TRBD2|-|TRBJ2-3
CSARVAGGGDTQYF
TGCAGTGCCAGAGTAGCGGGAGGCGGAGATACGCAGTATTTT
>TRBV3-1|-|-|TRBJ1-3
CASSQYKVGGGSGNTIYF
TGTGCCAGCAGCCAATATAAGGTCGGAGGGGGCTCTGGAAACACCATATATTTT
>TRBV5-1|-|-|TRBJ1-2
CASSLVVSDSRGYTF
TGCGCCAGCAGCTTGGTGGTCTCGGATTCTCGAGGCTACACCTTC
>TRBV7-3|TRBD2|few|TRBJ2-3
CASSAFGGGAGDTQYF
TGTGCCAGCAGCGCCTTTGGCGGGGGGGCCGGAGATACGCAGTATTTT
>TRBV12-3/TRBV12-4|TRBD1|few|TRBJ1-2
CASSRQGMYGYTF
TGTGCCAGCAGTAGACAGGGGATGTACGGCTACACCTTC
>TRBV5-1|-|few|TRBJ2-1
CASSLRGQGQDNEQFF
TGCGCCAGCAGCTTGAGGGGCCAGGGCCAAGACAATGAGCAGTTCTTC
>TRBV7-2|-|few|TRBJ2-5
CASSLAPKETQYF
TGTGCCAGCAGCCTAGCACCCAAAGAGACCCAGTACTTC
>TRBV12-3/TRBV12-4|TRBD1|few|TRBJ2-7
CASSLTGQGSYEQYF
TGTGCCAGCAGTTTGACGGGACAGGGATCCTACGAGCAGTACTTC
>TRBV7-2|-|few|TRBJ2-2
CASSSNPNTGELFF
TGTGCCAGCAGCTCGAACCCAAACACCGGGGAGCTGTTTTTT
>TRBV11-2|-|few|TRBJ2-3
CASTGVASTDTQYF
TGTGCCAGCACGGGGGTGGCTAGCACAGATACGCAGTATTTT
>TRBV7-6|-|-|TRBJ2-7
CASSLGGQSEQYF
TGTGCCAGCAGCTTAGGTGGACAGTCCGAGCAGTACTTC
>TRBV27|TRBD1|-|TRBJ2-7
CASSSSRTGGGYEQYF
TGTGCCAGCAGTTCTTCCCGGACAGGGGGCGGGTACGAGCAGTACTTC